The rows below give T cell receptor beta chains drawn from one sample of a study of T cells in localized non-small cell lung cancer. Only in-frame clones appear in the TCRdb table, and some are missing; sequencing was by immunoSEQ multiplex PCR. The sample consists of some 39,000 clones, around 79% of them appearing once. Here the sequenced sample was PBMCs, taken before any cancer treatment. The receptors derive from a woman aged 40 to 75 with stage II squamous cell lung carcinoma. The CDR3 runs from the conserved cysteine through the conserved F or W. A D gene is named only where the DNA matches it firmly. Where a row states a size, it is once, few, many or the class of an expanded clone; other rows omit it.

abundance: .; j_gene: TRBJ2-7; d_gene: TRBD1; v_gene: TRBV7-9; len: 13; CDR3nt: TGTGCCAGCAGCCCGGCAGGGGGAGCCGAGCAGTACTTC; CDR3aa: CASSPAGGAEQYF
abundance: once; j_gene: TRBJ2-1; d_gene: TRBD2; v_gene: TRBV28; len: 14; CDR3nt: TGTGCCAGCAGCACTAGCGGGAGTTACAATGAGCAGTTCTTC; CDR3aa: CASSTSGSYNEQFF
abundance: .; j_gene: TRBJ2-3; d_gene: TRBD2; v_gene: TRBV6-5; len: 14; CDR3nt: TGTGCCAGCAGCGCACGGGGGGGGATAGATACGCAGTATTTT; CDR3aa: CASSARGGIDTQYF
abundance: once; j_gene: TRBJ1-3; d_gene: TRBD1; v_gene: TRBV19; len: 16; CDR3nt: TGTGCCAGTAGTTTACCCGGGACAGGGACAGGAAACACCATATATTTT; CDR3aa: CASSLPGTGTGNTIYF
abundance: .; j_gene: TRBJ2-3; d_gene: .; v_gene: TRBV9; len: 12; CDR3nt: TGTGCCAGCAGCGGGGACACAGATACGCAGTATTTT; CDR3aa: CASSGDTDTQYF
abundance: .; j_gene: TRBJ1-6; d_gene: .; v_gene: TRBV7-2; len: 17; CDR3nt: TGTGCCAGCAGCTTATGGTCAGGGGCGGTGGGTAATTCACCCCTCCACTTT; CDR3aa: CASSLWSGAVGNSPLHF
abundance: .; j_gene: TRBJ1-1; d_gene: .; v_gene: TRBV18; len: 13; CDR3nt: TGTGCCAGCTCACCCGACGGAAACACTGAAGCTTTCTTT; CDR3aa: CASSPDGNTEAFF
abundance: .; j_gene: TRBJ2-6; d_gene: TRBD1; v_gene: TRBV18; len: 18; CDR3nt: TGTGCCAGCTCACCGCGACAGGGTTGGGGCTCTGGGGCCAACGTCCTGACTTTC; CDR3aa: CASSPRQGWGSGANVLTF
abundance: .; j_gene: TRBJ2-2; d_gene: .; v_gene: TRBV28; len: 16; CDR3nt: TGTGCCAGCACCTTCCCCTCCAGGGATGACACCGGGGAGCTGTTTTTT; CDR3aa: CASTFPSRDDTGELFF
abundance: .; j_gene: TRBJ2-7; d_gene: .; v_gene: TRBV4-3; len: 21; CDR3nt: TGCGCCAGCAGCCAAGATTTCCCAACCCAACAGGGACCCCTCCTAAACTACGAGCAGTACTTC; CDR3aa: CASSQDFPTQQGPLLNYEQYF
abundance: .; j_gene: TRBJ1-2; d_gene: .; v_gene: TRBV29-1; len: 14; CDR3nt: TGCAGCGTTGAAGATCGGGGGAAAAACTATGGCTACACCTTC; CDR3aa: CSVEDRGKNYGYTF
abundance: .; j_gene: TRBJ2-1; d_gene: TRBD2; v_gene: TRBV5-1; len: 16; CDR3nt: TGCGCCAGCAGCTTGTTGGGGGGGAGCTCCTACAATGAGCAGTTCTTC; CDR3aa: CASSLLGGSSYNEQFF
abundance: .; j_gene: TRBJ2-2; d_gene: TRBD1; v_gene: TRBV7-2; len: 16; CDR3nt: TGTGCCAGCAGCTGGAAGACAGGGGGCTCGGCCGGGGAGCTGTTTTTT; CDR3aa: CASSWKTGGSAGELFF
abundance: .; j_gene: TRBJ2-5; d_gene: TRBD1; v_gene: TRBV6-1; len: 15; CDR3nt: TGTGCCAGCAGTGGACAGGGGGCTTGGGAAGAGACCCAGTACTTC; CDR3aa: CASSGQGAWEETQYF
abundance: .; j_gene: TRBJ2-3; d_gene: TRBD2; v_gene: TRBV9; len: 15; CDR3nt: TGTGCCAGCAGCGCCAGACTAGCTGGCACAGATACGCAGTATTTT; CDR3aa: CASSARLAGTDTQYF
abundance: .; j_gene: TRBJ1-5; d_gene: .; v_gene: TRBV4-1; len: 15; CDR3nt: TGCGCCAGCAGCCAAGAGGCAGGGGTCAATCAGCCCCAGCATTTT; CDR3aa: CASSQEAGVNQPQHF
abundance: .; j_gene: TRBJ2-1; d_gene: TRBD1; v_gene: TRBV7-9; len: 16; CDR3nt: TGTGCCAGCAGCTTAGGGCAAGGACAGGTCTACAATGAGCAGTTCTTC; CDR3aa: CASSLGQGQVYNEQFF
abundance: many; j_gene: TRBJ1-2; d_gene: .; v_gene: TRBV25-1; len: 13; CDR3nt: TGTGCCAGCAGTCTGGGGACAAACTATGGCTACACCTTC; CDR3aa: CASSLGTNYGYTF
abundance: .; j_gene: TRBJ2-4; d_gene: .; v_gene: TRBV6-6; len: 16; CDR3nt: TGTGCCAGCAGTTACTCAGGGGGGGCGGTCGGAAACATTCAGTACTTC; CDR3aa: CASSYSGGAVGNIQYF
abundance: few; j_gene: TRBJ1-4; d_gene: .; v_gene: TRBV7-8; len: 14; CDR3nt: TGTGCCAGCAGCTTGGGCCAGGGGCGCGAAAAACTGTTTTTT; CDR3aa: CASSLGQGREKLFF
abundance: .; j_gene: TRBJ1-1; d_gene: .; v_gene: TRBV7-8; len: 13; CDR3nt: TGTGCCAGCAGCTTACATAGGAACACTGAAGCTTTCTTT; CDR3aa: CASSLHRNTEAFF
abundance: once; j_gene: TRBJ2-1; d_gene: .; v_gene: TRBV9; len: 15; CDR3nt: TGTGCCAGCAGCCCTCGGACGAATTCCTACAATGAGCAGTTCTTC; CDR3aa: CASSPRTNSYNEQFF
abundance: .; j_gene: TRBJ2-1; d_gene: TRBD1; v_gene: TRBV27; len: 17; CDR3nt: TGTGCCAGCAGTTTAACGGCAGGGGGTCTTTCCTACAATGAGCAGTTCTTC; CDR3aa: CASSLTAGGLSYNEQFF
abundance: .; j_gene: TRBJ1-5; d_gene: .; v_gene: TRBV5-6; len: 14; CDR3nt: TGTGCCAGCAGCTTGGGGACAGCCAATCAGCCCCAGCATTTT; CDR3aa: CASSLGTANQPQHF
abundance: few; j_gene: TRBJ1-1; d_gene: .; v_gene: TRBV11-2; len: 13; CDR3nt: TGTGCCAGCAGCTTAGGCTGGGACACTGAAGCTTTCTTT; CDR3aa: CASSLGWDTEAFF
abundance: .; j_gene: TRBJ1-2; d_gene: .; v_gene: TRBV18; len: 13; CDR3nt: TGTGCCAGCTCACCGGAGGGAGCCCAGGGCTACACCTTC; CDR3aa: CASSPEGAQGYTF
abundance: .; j_gene: TRBJ1-1; d_gene: TRBD1; v_gene: TRBV7-2; len: 15; CDR3nt: TGTGCCAGCAGCTTAACGGGACAGGGGGCCACTGAAGCTTTCTTT; CDR3aa: CASSLTGQGATEAFF
abundance: .; j_gene: TRBJ1-1; d_gene: .; v_gene: TRBV7-9; len: 14; CDR3nt: TGTGCCAGCAGCTTAGCGGAGGGTGGAGGGGAAGCTTTCTTT; CDR3aa: CASSLAEGGGEAFF
abundance: many; j_gene: TRBJ2-1; d_gene: .; v_gene: TRBV10-3; len: 12; CDR3nt: TGTGCCATGGGAAACCTGGGCAATGAGCAGTTCTTC; CDR3aa: CAMGNLGNEQFF
abundance: .; j_gene: TRBJ1-1; d_gene: .; v_gene: TRBV11-3; len: 12; CDR3nt: TGTGCCAGCAGCGGACTGAACACTGAAGCTTTCTTT; CDR3aa: CASSGLNTEAFF
abundance: .; j_gene: TRBJ2-1; d_gene: TRBD1; v_gene: TRBV7-2; len: 15; CDR3nt: TGTGCCAGCAGCCCCGGGACAGGACTTTACAATGAGCAGTTCTTC; CDR3aa: CASSPGTGLYNEQFF
abundance: once; j_gene: TRBJ1-1; d_gene: .; v_gene: TRBV6-5; len: 15; CDR3nt: TGTGCCAGCAGTTACTCGCCTAATCCCCTGGCTGAAGCTTTCTTT; CDR3aa: CASSYSPNPLAEAFF
abundance: .; j_gene: TRBJ2-1; d_gene: .; v_gene: TRBV7-9; len: 13; CDR3nt: TGTGCCAGCAGCCTCGAAGGGGGTAATGAGCAGTTCTTC; CDR3aa: CASSLEGGNEQFF
abundance: .; j_gene: TRBJ2-3; d_gene: TRBD2; v_gene: TRBV5-1; len: 18; CDR3nt: TGCGCCAGCAGCCCGGGACTAGCGGGGGGGCCCGGCACAGATACGCAGTATTTT; CDR3aa: CASSPGLAGGPGTDTQYF
abundance: .; j_gene: TRBJ1-3; d_gene: .; v_gene: TRBV10-3; len: 15; CDR3nt: TGTGCCATCAGTGAGAATGCGGGGTCTCGAAACACCATATATTTT; CDR3aa: CAISENAGSRNTIYF
abundance: .; j_gene: TRBJ2-6; d_gene: TRBD1; v_gene: TRBV19; len: 15; CDR3nt: TGTGCCAGGCAGGGGGCGCGTTCTGGGGCCAACGTCCTGACTTTC; CDR3aa: CARQGARSGANVLTF
abundance: .; j_gene: TRBJ2-1; d_gene: .; v_gene: TRBV29-1; len: 16; CDR3nt: TGCAGCGTGCTCTTGGGGGCGGTCGGGTCCTACAATGAGCAGTTCTTC; CDR3aa: CSVLLGAVGSYNEQFF
abundance: .; j_gene: TRBJ2-2; d_gene: TRBD1; v_gene: TRBV19; len: 14; CDR3nt: TGTGCCAGTAGCTACGACAGGGGGGCCGGGGAGCTGTTTTTT; CDR3aa: CASSYDRGAGELFF
abundance: .; j_gene: TRBJ1-5; d_gene: TRBD1; v_gene: TRBV2; len: 13; CDR3nt: TGTGCCAGCAGCGGGGACAGTTATCAGCCCCAGCATTTT; CDR3aa: CASSGDSYQPQHF
abundance: .; j_gene: TRBJ2-5; d_gene: .; v_gene: TRBV27; len: 14; CDR3nt: TGTGCCAGCAGTCCCCCGGACCGGGAAGAGACCCAGTACTTC; CDR3aa: CASSPPDREETQYF
abundance: once; j_gene: TRBJ2-6; d_gene: .; v_gene: TRBV11-2; len: 16; CDR3nt: TGTGCCAGCAGCTTTGCCGGGTTCTCTGGGGCCAACGTCCTGACTTTC; CDR3aa: CASSFAGFSGANVLTF
abundance: .; j_gene: TRBJ1-1; d_gene: .; v_gene: TRBV19; len: 13; CDR3nt: TGTGCCAGTACACTTCAGGGGAGCACTGAAGCTTTCTTT; CDR3aa: CASTLQGSTEAFF
abundance: .; j_gene: TRBJ2-5; d_gene: .; v_gene: TRBV19; len: 14; CDR3nt: TGTGCCAGTAGTCCCGGGAAGAGGCAAGAGACCCAGTACTTC; CDR3aa: CASSPGKRQETQYF
abundance: .; j_gene: TRBJ2-4; d_gene: TRBD2; v_gene: TRBV19; len: 14; CDR3nt: TGTGCCAGTAGCACTAGCGGGGGGGCAAACATTCAGTACTTC; CDR3aa: CASSTSGGANIQYF